What follows is one T cell receptor (beta chain) and its context. This entry comes from a study of blood T cells in healthy people across ages. The V gene lost 6 bases and the J gene lost 5 bases, with 11 bases spanning the gap. Germline CDR1 and CDR2: MDHEN and SYDVKM. The CDR3 has 13 amino acids. For the second PCR, which ran for 7 to 11 cycles, a sample-barcoded 5' primer and a J-beta primer mix were used. Each cDNA molecule received a tag from a template-switch adaptor that had 12 random nucleotides. There were at least 3 million CDR3-containing paired-end reads obtained from each sample. MiXCR, applied by TCRdb to the 5' RACE reads, yields one record per CDR3 protein. The sample yields hundreds of thousands of distinct CDR3 sequences, just over 55% seen once.

The chain links TRBV28 to TRBJ1-5; D remains unclear. The sample comprised blood. This clonotype originated in a man aged 40-55 years in good health. The CDR3: CASRGSGYQPQHF. In DNA form, the CDR3 reads TGTGCCAGCAGGGGGTCGGGTTATCAGCCCCAGCATTTT.